This entry describes one T cell receptor beta chain. As yet, its antigen is unknown. These data belong to a study of identifying expanded T cells in peripheral blood. Findings of the study overall: About 1.2 clones differed between technical replicates, versus approximately 17 and 20 over time. Clone count variance between approximately two-week samples rose with total template count.

No infections or other immune events were documented during collection. Clones were read by immunoSEQ multiplex PCR, and TCRdb kept only the in-frame ones, dropping some. Of about 97,000 clones in the sample, around 90% were seen once. Unmatched junction bases numbered 6, after V lost 7 bases and J lost 1 base. The germline V gene has CDR1 LNHDA and CDR2 SQIVND (reference sequence). CDR3 size: 15 residues. The clonotype originates from a person aged 18 to 70 in good health. This chain joins TRBV19 and TRBJ2-7, with 11 bases matching TRBD1. Sequencing was performed on blood. The CDR3 nucleotides read TGTGCCAGTAATCACCGGGACAGGGGGTCCTACGAGCAGTACTTC. Protein product: CASNHRDRGSYEQYF.